This T cell receptor beta chain emerged from a study of blood T cell repertoires in COVID-19. Per the original methods: Counts of nucleated cells, estimated from reference gene primer amplification, were obtained. Sequencing was performed with immunoSEQ multiplex PCR; in TCRdb, only in-frame clones are kept and a portion is missing. Clone size and the V and J calls come from that table; the DNA yielded D and trimming. The table includes about 180,000 clones, 87% detected once. Trimming left V 6 bases short and J 7 bases short, with 16 bases between. The germline gives CDR1 MNHEY, CDR2 SVGAGI. This CDR3 contains 14 residues.

Sequencing was performed on PBMCs or T cells enriched from blood (not recorded which). This clonotype originated in a human donor with acute COVID-19. The donor label of this sample is uncertain. The rearrangement uses TRBV6-5 and TRBJ2-1; a possible D gene is TRBD2 (5 bases). CDR3 in DNA: TGTGCCAGCAGACGGACTGGCCAGTCGAATGAGCAGTTCTTC. Residues: CASRRTGQSNEQFF.